Described below is a single T cell receptor beta chain sequence and its context. This record belongs to a study of blood T cell repertoires in COVID-19. Study in general: COVID-19 samples from acute and convalescent phases originated in the United States, Italy and Spain.

The V gene lost 4 bases and the J gene lost 8 bases, with 17 bases spanning the gap. Germline values: CDR1 SGHDN, CDR2 FVKESK. CDR3 size: 15 residues. Assay: immunoSEQ multiplex PCR; the TCRdb copy retains only in-frame clones and omits some. The profile covers fewer than 180,000 clones, with 75% to 90% appearing a single time and roughly 2.3% taken by the ten largest. The V and J genes are TRBV14 and TRBJ1-4; D gene unclear. The sequence was collected from a man aged 65-85 years with acute or convalescent COVID-19. The sequencing sample was made of peripheral blood. The CDR3 loop reads CASSRDWGGGEKLFF. CDR3 sequence (DNA): TGTGCCAGCAGCCGAGATTGGGGTGGAGGCGAAAAACTGTTTTTT.